The rows below give T cell receptor beta chains drawn from one sample of a study of somatic mutations in cytotoxic T cells in rheumatoid arthritis. Some clones are missing from TCRdb's copy, which holds only in-frame ones; the method was immunoSEQ multiplex PCR. Among about 14,000 clones listed, 82% were seen once. Sequencing input: CD8+ T cells sorted from blood. The receptors here all came from an adult with rheumatoid arthritis. The CDR3 runs from the conserved cysteine through the conserved F or W. The D gene is left open where the match is weak. Clone size is shown for a subset of rows, as once, few, many or a class of expanded clone.

cdr3_nt	cdr3_aa	clone_size	v_call	j_call	d_call
TGTGCCAGCAGCCAAGATGGGACTAGCGGCTCCTACGAGCAGTACTTC	CASSQDGTSGSYEQYF	.	TRBV4-2	TRBJ2-7	TRBD2
TGTGCCAGCAGCTTAGGTTTAGCTGAAGATACGCAGTATTTT	CASSLGLAEDTQYF	.	TRBV7-2	TRBJ2-3	.
TGCAGCGTTGACGGGGGCAGTTTCTTCTATGGCTACACCTTC	CSVDGGSFFYGYTF	.	TRBV29-1	TRBJ1-2	.
TGCGCCAGCAGCTTGGCGGGACAGGGGCCCTACAATGAGCAGTTCTTC	CASSLAGQGPYNEQFF	.	TRBV5-1	TRBJ2-1	TRBD1
TGTGCCAGCAGCCTCTGGACAGACTACACAGATACGCAGTATTTT	CASSLWTDYTDTQYF	.	TRBV5-4	TRBJ2-3	.
TGTGCCAGCAGCGTTACCCCTCGCGAGCAGTTCTTC	CASSVTPREQFF	few	TRBV9	TRBJ2-1	.
TGTGCCAGCAGCGTAGGGGCCCACACAGGAGGGGAGCAGTTCTTC	CASSVGAHTGGEQFF	.	TRBV9	TRBJ2-1	.
TGTGCCAGCAGCTTAGCGCGCGGAGGGGGTAGAGATACGCAGTATTTT	CASSLARGGGRDTQYF	.	TRBV11-1	TRBJ2-3	.
TGTGCCAGCAGCTTAGAGTTTGCAGAAAATTCACCCCTCCACTTT	CASSLEFAENSPLHF	few	TRBV7-6	TRBJ1-6	.
TGTGCCAGCACCGGACTAGATGACAGTGAGCAGTTCTTC	CASTGLDDSEQFF	.	TRBV6-5	TRBJ2-1	TRBD2
TGTGCCAGCAGCCAAGATGGGGGAACCTATGGCTACACCTTC	CASSQDGGTYGYTF	.	TRBV4-2	TRBJ1-2	.
TGTGCCAGCAGCCCGACTAGCGGGGGTGTAGATGAGCAGTTCTTC	CASSPTSGGVDEQFF	.	TRBV9	TRBJ2-1	TRBD2
TGTGCCAGCACCGAAACGGAATCCCTAAACCCGGCCTACGAGCAGTACTTC	CASTETESLNPAYEQYF	.	TRBV5-4	TRBJ2-7	.
TGTGCCAGCAGCCCGGGGGGCAGGTATAATTCACCCCTCCACTTT	CASSPGGRYNSPLHF	.	TRBV7-9	TRBJ1-6	.
TGTGCCAGCAGTACAGGGGGCGAGGCCGGGGAGCTGTTTTTT	CASSTGGEAGELFF	.	TRBV6-4	TRBJ2-2	TRBD1
TGCAGCGTGCGACTAGCGGTCACAGATACGCAGTATTTT	CSVRLAVTDTQYF	.	TRBV29-1	TRBJ2-3	TRBD2
TGTGCCAGCAGGGGACTAGCGGTGAGATACTCTAGCACAGATACGCAGTATTTT	CASRGLAVRYSSTDTQYF	.	TRBV2	TRBJ2-3	TRBD2
TGTGCCAGCAGCTTATCCCGACTAGCCTACTACAATGAGCAGTTCTTC	CASSLSRLAYYNEQFF	.	TRBV7-9	TRBJ2-1	TRBD2
TGTGCCATCAGTGACGACAGGGGGGGGTCCTACGAGCAGTACTTC	CAISDDRGGSYEQYF	.	TRBV10-3	TRBJ2-7	TRBD1
TGTGCCAGCAGCTTCTCTGATGAGCAGTTCTTC	CASSFSDEQFF	few	TRBV11-2	TRBJ2-1	.
TGTGCCAGCAGTGATGTCACAGAAAATCATAACTATGGCTACACCTTC	CASSDVTENHNYGYTF	.	TRBV28	TRBJ1-2	.
TGTGCCTGGAGGAGGGATTCACCCCTCCACTTT	CAWRRDSPLHF	few	TRBV30	TRBJ1-6	.
TGCGCCAGCAGCTTGTGGGAAGGGCAGGGTGAGACCCAGTACTTC	CASSLWEGQGETQYF	.	TRBV5-1	TRBJ2-5	.
TGTGCCAGTAGTATTCCAGGGGCTGAAGCTTTCTTT	CASSIPGAEAFF	.	TRBV19	TRBJ1-1	.
TGTGCCAGCAGTGACCCGGACAGGGGAGTCGGCGTGCCCTACGAGCAGTACTTC	CASSDPDRGVGVPYEQYF	.	TRBV28	TRBJ2-7	TRBD1
TGTGCCAGCAGCCAAGGGGGACGTACCTACGAGCAGTACTTC	CASSQGGRTYEQYF	large	TRBV14	TRBJ2-7	.
TGTGCCAGCAGCTTAGTGGGGAATAAGTATGAGCAGTTCTTC	CASSLVGNKYEQFF	.	TRBV11-2	TRBJ2-1	.
TGTGCCAGCAGCTATGCCGGGACAGGATCTGGCTACACCTTC	CASSYAGTGSGYTF	.	TRBV28	TRBJ1-2	TRBD1
TGTGCCGCGTTGGACAGGGACACCGGGGAGCTGTTTTTT	CAALDRDTGELFF	.	TRBV7-6	TRBJ2-2	TRBD1
TGTGCCAGCAGCGGAGGGGGCACCTACTATGGCTACACCTTC	CASSGGGTYYGYTF	.	TRBV9	TRBJ1-2	TRBD1
TGTGCCAGCAGTGAAGGGGGGCCAATAAATGAGCAGTTCTTC	CASSEGGPINEQFF	.	TRBV2	TRBJ2-1	.
TGTGCCAGCAGTAACGGCGGGGAGCTGTTTTTT	CASSNGGELFF	few	TRBV6-4	TRBJ2-2	.
TGTGCCAGCACCCCACAGGGAGCGGACGAGCAGTACTTC	CASTPQGADEQYF	.	TRBV6-5	TRBJ2-7	.
TGTGCCAGCAGCCCCGGAACTAGTAAGGCCCAGTACTTC	CASSPGTSKAQYF	.	TRBV9	TRBJ2-5	.
TGTGCCAGCAGCTTTGACCGTGGCTACACCTTC	CASSFDRGYTF	.	TRBV5-6	TRBJ1-2	.
TGTGCCAGCAGTCTACTAGCGGGAGAAGAGACCCAGTACTTC	CASSLLAGEETQYF	.	TRBV27	TRBJ2-5	TRBD2
TGCGCCAGCAGCCAAGTTGCACATCAAGAGACCCAGTACTTC	CASSQVAHQETQYF	.	TRBV4-1	TRBJ2-5	.
TGCGCCAGCAGCAAGACTCCGGGACAGGGGGGAAACACCATATATTTT	CASSKTPGQGGNTIYF	.	TRBV5-1	TRBJ1-3	TRBD1
TGTGCCAGCAGCGTAGAAACCGGGGCGGGGTCCTACGAGCAGTACTTC	CASSVETGAGSYEQYF	.	TRBV9	TRBJ2-7	.
TGTGCCAGCAGCTCGGATGCTTTCGGGAGCTACGAGCAGTACTTC	CASSSDAFGSYEQYF	.	TRBV7-2	TRBJ2-7	.
TGCGCCAGCAGTCCCAGGCCCCCCTACGAGCAGTACTTC	CASSPRPPYEQYF	.	TRBV10-2	TRBJ2-7	.
TGTGCCAGCAGTTTACACCTCCCCAATTCACCCCTCCACTTT	CASSLHLPNSPLHF	.	TRBV28	TRBJ1-6	.
TGTGCCAGCAGCTTGGAGAGCGGGAGTTGGACAGATACGCAGTATTTT	CASSLESGSWTDTQYF	once	TRBV5-4	TRBJ2-3	TRBD2
TGTGCCAGCATCGAATGGCCGAGCGACCGCGAGCAGTACTTC	CASIEWPSDREQYF	.	TRBV6-1	TRBJ2-7	.
TGTGCCAGCAGTTTGGGCTCCCTCCGGACAGGCCGAAATTCACCCCTCCACTTT	CASSLGSLRTGRNSPLHF	.	TRBV28	TRBJ1-6	TRBD1
TGTGCCAGCAGCGGGACTGGCCCCCGCAATGAGCAGTTCTTC	CASSGTGPRNEQFF	.	TRBV11-2	TRBJ2-1	.
TGTGCCAGCAGCTTAGCGAGGCAGGGCCAGGGGCCCCAGCATTTT	CASSLARQGQGPQHF	.	TRBV7-9	TRBJ1-5	.
TGTGCCAGCAGCTTAGCGAGGGGCCGGGTTTCATACGAGCAGTACTTC	CASSLARGRVSYEQYF	.	TRBV7-9	TRBJ2-7	.
TGTGCCAGCAGCCAAACTAGCGGGGGTTTGGATACGCAGTATTTT	CASSQTSGGLDTQYF	.	TRBV7-3	TRBJ2-3	TRBD2
TGTGCCAGCAGTTTACGATTGTACCAAGAGACCCAGTACTTC	CASSLRLYQETQYF	once	TRBV28	TRBJ2-5	.
TGTGCCAGCAGTGATCGGACCCCAGGGAGGTACGAGCAGTACTTC	CASSDRTPGRYEQYF	.	TRBV25-1	TRBJ2-7	.
TGTGCCAGTAGTCTGAGGGGGGAAACCTACGAGCAGTACTTC	CASSLRGETYEQYF	.	TRBV19	TRBJ2-7	.
TGTGCCAGCAGCTTAGGAGCGGGAGTGCACGGGGAGCTGTTTTTT	CASSLGAGVHGELFF	.	TRBV7-6	TRBJ2-2	TRBD2
TGTGCCAGCAGTCGGACAAGTGCAACTAATGAAAAACTGTTTTTT	CASSRTSATNEKLFF	.	TRBV6-6	TRBJ1-4	.
TGTGCCAGCAGTGACCCGGGACAGCAAAACATTCAGTACTTC	CASSDPGQQNIQYF	.	TRBV6-4	TRBJ2-4	TRBD1